The source of this T cell receptor beta chain is a study of beta chain features in type 1 diabetes. The sequenced template was cDNA made from the entire isolated RNA. Produced via immunoSEQ multiplex PCR; TCRdb's table is partial and in-frame only. This sample yields fewer than 250,000 clones, of which 9.6% are seen a single time; approximately 0.03% belongs to the top ten. The CDR3 is made up of 21 amino acids. Germline V lookup: CDR1 MNHEY, CDR2 SMNVEV (reference sequence). V was shortened by 2 bases and J by 3 bases, with 26 bases between the two germline ends. The sample was naive CD4+ T cells from blood. This TCR was recovered from a woman between 18 and 29 years old in good health. V gene TRBV27 combines with J gene TRBJ2-6, with D tentatively TRBD2 (6 bases). The DNA of the CDR3 is TGTGCCAGCAGTTTAAGAGGTGGGGCGGGACCCCGAGGGTATGGGGCCAACGTCCTGACTTTC. This encodes CASSLRGGAGPRGYGANVLTF. Variable domain in full (rest from reference TRBV27 and TRBJ2-6): EAQVTQNPRYLITVTGKKLTVTCSQNMNHEYMSWYRQDPGLGLRQIYYSMNVEVTDKGDVPEGYKVSRKEKRNFPLILESPSPNQTSLYFCASSLRGGAGPRGYGANVLTFGAGSRLTVL.